This paragraph covers one T cell receptor (beta chain) sequence. Its matching antigen is unknown. The sample belongs to a study of shared clonotypes between healthy human individuals. Study-level background: Donors had three CD4 naive, three CD4 memory, two CD8 naive and one CD8 memory plate apiece. Study results and limitations: For sorted subsets, rarefaction showed incomplete sequencing despite large depth. All-four-donor shared clonotypes had higher generation probabilities than non-shared clonotypes did.

TCRdb keeps only in-frame clones here, not all; method: immunoSEQ multiplex PCR. This table has fewer than 850,000 clones, 90% to 97% appearing once. Positive CCR7 selection of CD45RO-negative cells yielded the naive CD8 cells, and terminally differentiated effector memory CD45RA+ cells were excluded. The ends were cut back, 4 bases at V and 3 bases at J, with 7 bases in the middle. This CDR3 contains 12 residues. Germline V gene data show CDR1 as SNHLY and CDR2 as FYNNEI. This clonotype was sampled from a man aged 25 to 40 in good health. Sequencing was performed on naive CD8+ T cells sorted from blood. The V and J genes are TRBV2 and TRBJ2-7; no clear D. The CDR3 loop reads CASSGRYYEQYF. The CDR3 DNA follows: TGTGCCAGCAGTGGGCGTTACTACGAGCAGTACTTC. Full variable domain (remainder filled in from reference TRBV2 and TRBJ2-7): EPEVTQTPSHQVTQMGQEVILRCVPISNHLYFYWYRQILGQKVEFLVSFYNNEISEKSEIFDDQFSVERPDGSNFTLKIRSTKLEDSAMYFCASSGRYYEQYFGPGTRLTVT.